Each of the 32 T cell receptor beta chains below was sequenced from the same sample in a study of blood T cell repertoires in COVID-19. The data were produced by immunoSEQ multiplex PCR, yet TCRdb's version contains in-frame clones alone and is incomplete. The sample has about 150,000 clones, approximately 80% seen once. The specimen was PBMCs or T cells enriched from blood (not recorded which). The receptors come from a man aged 70-80 years who had been exposed to COVID-19.

The chain combines TRBV19 with TRBJ2-2; no definite D call. The germline CDR1 and CDR2 sequences are LNHDA and SQIVND (reference sequence). This CDR3 has 11 residues. Trimming pared 7 bases from V and 9 bases from J, leaving 9 bases between. In DNA form, the CDR3 reads TGTGCCAGTAAAAAGGAGCGGGAGCTGTTTTTT. This translates into CASKKERELFF.

The chain is built from TRBV5-6 and TRBJ1-2, with TRBD1 matching over 9 bases. V lost 4 bases and J lost 4; bases outside the gene matches: 8. The germline V gene encodes CDR1 SGHDT and CDR2 YYEEEE. CDR3 length equals 15 residues. CDR3 residues: CASSASGTGSYGYTF. In DNA, the CDR3 is TGTGCCAGCAGCGCCTCCGGGACAGGGTCCTATGGCTACACCTTC.

The chain joins TRBV5-8 to TRBJ2-2, with D perhaps matching TRBD1 (5 bases). Germline values: CDR1 SGHTS, CDR2 YDEGEE. V lost 4 bases to trimming and J lost 1 base, with 11 bases between them. The CDR3 loop spans 15 amino acids. This chain's CDR3 is CASSRKGLNTGELFF. The CDR3, as DNA: TGTGCCAGCAGCCGTAAGGGGTTGAACACCGGGGAGCTGTTTTTT.

The gene calls are TRBV5-4 and TRBJ1-2; 8 bases line up with TRBD1. This CDR3 contains 13 residues. V was pared by 2 bases and J by 8 bases, with 5 bases of the junction left unmatched. Germline-derived CDR1 and CDR2 are SGHNT and YYREEE (reference sequence). The CDR3 DNA reads TGTGCCAGCAGCTTTACAGGGGGAGTCGGCTACACCTTC. This sequence encodes CASSFTGGVGYTF.

The chain joins TRBV30 to TRBJ1-1, with D tentatively TRBD1 (5 bases). Between the trimmed V and J ends, which lost 4 bases and 8 bases, there was a span of 14 bases. The CDR3 is 12 amino acids. Germline V CDR1 and CDR2: GTSNPN, SVGIG (reference sequence). The CDR3 DNA reads as TGTGCCTGGACCGATGGGGGGGGAGAAGCTTTCTTT. Residues: CAWTDGGGEAFF.

CDR3 amino acids: CASSQSGGILNQPQHF. For the CDR3, the DNA is TGCGCCAGCAGCCAGTCTGGGGGGATCCTCAATCAGCCCCAGCATTTT. This rearrangement joins TRBV4-1 to TRBJ1-5; weak D call: TRBD1 (5 bases). CDR1 MGHRA and CDR2 YSYEKL come from the germline V gene. This CDR3 comprises 16 residues. The germline V and J ends were trimmed by 3 bases and 3 bases, with 15 bases remaining between them.

The J gene is TRBJ1-5, the V gene TRBV28, with 7 bases fitting TRBD1. Germline loops: CDR1 MDHEN, CDR2 SYDVKM. The trim removed 1 base at V and 4 bases at J, leaving 4 bases unmatched. The CDR3 sequence is 15 residues long. The CDR3 DNA follows: TGTGCCAGCAGTTTATATGACAGGGCAAATCAGCCCCAGCATTTT. Protein sequence: CASSLYDRANQPQHF.

This clone was seen a few times. The V gene is TRBV7-2, the J gene TRBJ2-7; the match to TRBD1 covers 7 bases. Germline-derived CDR1 and CDR2 are SGHTA and FQGNSA. The CDR3 is made up of 14 amino acids. V lost 5 bases, J lost 0 bases, and 4 bases stayed unmatched. The CDR3 is CASSPDRFSYEQYF. CDR3 nucleotide sequence: TGTGCCAGCAGCCCGGACAGGTTCTCCTACGAGCAGTACTTC.

The V gene is TRBV5-1, the J gene TRBJ1-2; 9 nucleotides align to TRBD1. This CDR3 is 14 amino acids long. V shed 0 bases and J 4 bases; nucleotides not matched to a gene: 1. Per germline, CDR1 SGHRS and CDR2 YFSETQ. CDR3 bases: TGCGCCAGCAGCTTGGGGGACAGGGCCTATGGCTACACCTTC. Translating gives CASSLGDRAYGYTF.

V and J are TRBV6-6 and TRBJ2-5, with D perhaps given as TRBD1 or TRBD2 (6 bases each). CDR3 length: 16 residues. CDR1 and CDR2 (germline): MNHNY, SVGAGI (reference sequence). V shed 5 bases and J shed 1 base, with 17 bases lying between them. Here the CDR3 DNA reads TGTGCCAGCAGTCGATCGGGGGCGGGTCCCCAAGAGACCCAGTACTTC. It encodes CASSRSGAGPQETQYF.

This clone was counted a few times. The chain carries TRBV11-1 and TRBJ1-2, with 7 bases that match TRBD1. The CDR3 runs to 16 residues. Looked up from germline, CDR1 is SGHAT and CDR2 is FQDESV (reference sequence). With 2 bases clipped from V and 0 bases from J, the junction kept 6 bases outside the gene matches. CDR3 sequence reads: CASSLIGQEPNYGYTF. CDR3 sequence (DNA): TGTGCCAGCAGCTTAATAGGACAGGAGCCTAACTATGGCTACACCTTC.

This chain joins TRBV7-9 and TRBJ1-6, with TRBD1 as a possible D gene (6 bases). CDR3 length equals 16 residues. The V and J ends lost 1 base and 9 bases respectively, with 16 bases between them. CDR1 is SEHNR, CDR2 FQNEAQ, per germline (reference sequence). CDR3 amino acids: CASSLGGGPKGSPLHF. CDR3 DNA: TGTGCCAGCAGCTTAGGGGGGGGCCCTAAGGGTTCACCCCTCCACTTT.

This clone came up a few times. This chain connects TRBV5-6 to TRBJ2-2; 9 bases agree with TRBD1. Germline trimming cut 4 bases from V and 6 bases from J; bases unmatched to any gene: 7. The CDR3 covers 15 residues. Germline V gives CDR1 SGHDT, CDR2 YYEEEE. For the CDR3, the DNA is TGTGCCAGCAGCCGGGACAGGGTGTCCCCCGGGGAGCTGTTTTTT. It specifies CASSRDRVSPGELFF. The variable domain in full, completed from reference TRBV5-6 and TRBJ2-2, reads DAGVTQSPTHLIKTRGQQVTLRCSPKSGHDTVSWYQQALGQGPQFIFQYYEEEERQRGNFPDRFSGHQFPNYSSELNVNALLLGDSALYLCASSRDRVSPGELFFGEGSRLTVL.

The chain carries TRBV5-8 and TRBJ1-5; a possible D gene is TRBD1 (5 bases). Looked up from germline, CDR1 is SGHTS and CDR2 is YDEGEE. Trimming removed 3 bases from V and 7 bases from J, with 11 bases in between. The CDR3 runs to 13 residues. CDR3 nucleotides: TGTGCCAGCAGCTGGGTGGGGGGACAGCCCCAGCATTTT. It is translated as CASSWVGGQPQHF. Complete variable domain (other parts from reference TRBV5-8 and TRBJ1-5): EAGVTQSPTHLIKTRGQQATLRCSPISGHTSVYWYQQALGLGLQFLLWYDEGEERNRGNFPPRFSGRQFPNYSSELNVNALELEDSALYLCASSWVGGQPQHFGDGTRLSIL.

The chain is built from TRBV19 and TRBJ1-4; the match to TRBD1 covers 10 bases. The CDR3 sequence is 13 residues long. Germline values: CDR1 LNHDA, CDR2 SQIVND (reference sequence). V shed 10 bases and J 7 bases; nucleotides not matched to a gene: 6. The CDR3 nucleotides read TGTGCCACTGGGGACAGGGGCGGTGAAAAACTGTTTTTT. It translates to CATGDRGGEKLFF.

V is TRBV6-2 or TRBV6-3 and J is TRBJ2-7; TRBD2 agrees at 14 bases. The CDR3 length is 18 residues. With V trimmed by 0 bases and J by 2 bases, 6 bases remained unmatched. Per germline, CDR1 MNHEY and CDR2 SVGEGT. The CDR3, as DNA: TGTGCCAGCAGTTACTCGATCGTGACTAGCGGGAGGGCCTACGAGCAGTACTTC. This gives the protein CASSYSIVTSGRAYEQYF.

The chain uses TRBV6-5 and TRBJ1-6, with D unclear. V lost 0 bases and J 10 bases, leaving 13 bases between the germline ends. The CDR3 length is 15 residues. Germline assignment: CDR1 MNHEY and CDR2 SVGAGI. The CDR3 DNA reads as TGTGCCAGCAGTTACTCGCAACAGCCGAAATCACCCCTCCACTTT. Translation gives CASSYSQQPKSPLHF.

As regards this clone: Other DNA sequences of this sample code for an identical CDR3. The CDR3 nucleotides read TGTGCCAGCAGTGCTGGAGGTTCCTATGGCTACACCTTC. Translating gives CASSAGGSYGYTF. The genes are TRBV2 and TRBJ1-2; D unresolved. The CDR3 is made up of 13 amino acids. Between the trimmed V and J ends, which lost 4 bases and 4 bases, there was a span of 10 bases. Germline CDR1 SNHLY, CDR2 FYNNEI.

This sequence joins TRBV10-3 and TRBJ2-7, with TRBD1 matching over 10 bases. The CDR3 covers 15 residues. Losses at the gene ends were 2 bases for V and 5 bases for J; bases not matched to a gene: 6. Germline CDR1 reads ENHRY; CDR2 reads SYGVKD. CDR3 DNA sequence: TGTGCCATCAGTGAGGGGGGGGGACAGGGGAACGAGCAGTACTTC. Amino acid sequence: CAISEGGGQGNEQYF.

This clone was counted once. This chain joins TRBV15 and TRBJ1-1; tentative D call: TRBD1 (5 bases). The length of the CDR3 is 13 residues. The germline CDR1 and CDR2 sequences are LNHNV and YYDKDF (reference sequence). V lost 4 bases and J lost 2, with 8 bases in between. The CDR3 loop reads CATSNDRNTEAFF. CDR3 coding DNA: TGTGCCACCAGCAATGACAGAAACACTGAAGCTTTCTTT.

This clone was detected a few times. The chain carries TRBV27 and TRBJ1-2; D uncertain. V was clipped by 1 base and J by 2 bases, with 8 bases between them. This CDR3 is built from 14 residues. The germline V gene has CDR1 MNHEY and CDR2 SMNVEV (reference sequence). CDR3 DNA: TGTGCCAGCAGTTTATATGGCCCCAACTATGGCTACACCTTC. Encoded protein: CASSLYGPNYGYTF.

The chain links TRBV4-1 to TRBJ2-2; 9 bases agree with TRBD2. CDR1 and CDR2 from the germline V gene are MGHRA and YSYEKL. The CDR3 covers 17 residues. With 1 base clipped from V and 4 bases from J, the junction kept 7 bases outside the gene matches. CDR3 bases: TGCGCCAGCAGCCAAGGGGGGCGGGAGGGGAGCACCGGGGAGCTGTTTTTT. It yields the protein CASSQGGREGSTGELFF.

J is TRBJ1-2 and V is TRBV5-6; D gene ambiguous. CDR3 size: 14 residues. Germline V lookup: CDR1 SGHDT, CDR2 YYEEEE. The germline V and J ends were trimmed by 0 bases and 1 base, with 7 bases remaining between them. CDR3: CASSLDVYNYGYTF. The CDR3 nucleotides are TGTGCCAGCAGCTTGGACGTCTATAACTATGGCTACACCTTC.

This clone was observed a handful of times. The rearrangement links TRBV7-8 to TRBJ1-1; TRBD1 agrees at 9 bases. The CDR3 consists of 14 residues. In germline, CDR1 is SGHVS, CDR2 FQNEAQ. V trimming: 4 bases; J trimming: 4 bases; junction bases outside the gene matches: 4. For the CDR3, the DNA is TGTGCCAGCAGCTACCGACAGGGGGTCACTGAAGCTTTCTTT. Its translation: CASSYRQGVTEAFF. Drawing the rest from reference TRBV7-8 and TRBJ1-1, the complete variable domain is GAGVSQSPRYKVAKRGQDVALRCDPISGHVSLFWYQQALGQGPEFLTYFQNEAQLDKSGLPSDRFFAERPEGSVSTLKIQRTQQEDSAVYLCASSYRQGVTEAFFGQGTRLTVV.

The rearrangement joins TRBV28 to TRBJ1-5, with D uncertain. Germline CDR1 MDHEN, CDR2 SYDVKM. This CDR3 has 15 residues. Trimming cost V 6 bases and J 7 bases, with 19 bases left between them. The CDR3: CASRARPGGEQPQHF. The CDR3 nucleotides are TGTGCCAGCAGAGCCCGCCCGGGAGGAGAACAGCCCCAGCATTTT.

The chain carries TRBV6-5 and TRBJ2-7, with 11 bases fitting TRBD2. This CDR3 comprises 15 residues. V trimming: 6 bases; J trimming: 0 bases; junction bases outside the gene matches: 4. Germline V gene lookup returns CDR1 MNHEY and CDR2 SVGAGI. CDR3 residues: CASSSLAGASYEQYF. The CDR3 coding sequence is TGTGCCAGCAGCTCACTAGCGGGGGCCTCCTACGAGCAGTACTTC.

The chain carries TRBV2 and TRBJ1-3, with 8 bases aligning to TRBD1. Germline-derived CDR1 and CDR2 are SNHLY and FYNNEI. J gave up 4 bases and V 8 bases, and 7 bases lay outside the gene matches. This CDR3 is 14 amino acids long. For the CDR3, the DNA is TGTGCCAGCCGGTGGGGGACAGGAGGAAACACCATATATTTT. Translating it yields CASRWGTGGNTIYF.

This clone occurred a few times. This chain uses TRBV10-3 with TRBJ2-1; 14 bases are a match to TRBD2. The CDR3 loop spans 19 amino acids. The germline V gene encodes CDR1 ENHRY and CDR2 SYGVKD. The J segment lost 8 bases and the V segment lost 4 bases, leaving 16 bases of the junction unmatched. CDR3 sequence: CAISGRRPGTSGSLDEQFF. CDR3 bases: TGTGCCATCAGTGGTCGGAGGCCCGGGACTAGCGGGAGTTTGGATGAGCAGTTCTTC.

V usage is TRBV19 and J usage is TRBJ2-1; 11 positions agree with TRBD2. The CDR3 contains 13 residues. The ends lost 7 bases at V and 6 bases at J; junction bases unmatched: 2. Germline V lookup: CDR1 LNHDA, CDR2 SQIVND (reference sequence). The CDR3 loop is CASNSGRANEQFF. The CDR3, as DNA: TGTGCCAGTAATAGCGGGAGGGCCAATGAGCAGTTCTTC.

This clone was found a few times. The chain recombines TRBV10-1 with TRBJ1-2; 9 bases are shared with TRBD1. The CDR3 totals 13 residues. Germline loops: CDR1 WNHNN, CDR2 SYGVQD (reference sequence). The junction had 5 bases not matched to a gene; V was cut back by 5 bases and J by 7 bases. Written as DNA, the CDR3 is TGCGCCAGCAGTCCGGACAGGGGATCTGGCTACACCTTC. Residues: CASSPDRGSGYTF.

The J gene is TRBJ2-6, the V gene TRBV5-8; D is ambiguous. V was pared by 7 bases and J by 4 bases, with 9 bases between. Looked up from germline, CDR1 is SGHTS and CDR2 is YDEGEE. The CDR3 contains 13 residues. The CDR3 DNA follows: TGTGCCAGCGGTCCGCGGGGGGCCAACGTCCTGACTTTC. Translation: CASGPRGANVLTF.

The chain couples TRBV4-1 to TRBJ2-2, with 7 bases identical to TRBD1. In germline, CDR1 is MGHRA, CDR2 YSYEKL. V dropped 2 bases and J dropped 6; count of bases not matched to a gene: 9. CDR3 length: 16 residues. The CDR3 region is CASSQKGTDAAGELFF. DNA of the CDR3: TGCGCCAGCAGCCAAAAAGGGACAGACGCGGCCGGGGAGCTGTTTTTT.